This passage covers 10 T cell receptor beta chains from one sample sequenced in a study of regulatory T cells in long-lasting Graves disease (TCRdb year 2021). Library creation used multiplex PCR. The instrument given in TCRdb is Illumina HiSeq 4000. To build TCR beta libraries, CDR3 regions were amplified by Arm-PCR using iRepertoire HTBI primers. TCRdb cleaned the public reads at Q25 with fastp, built clones with MiXCR and kept in-frame beta chains. Rows with one shared CDR3 protein collapse into an entry with the most common genes and DNA. This sample comprises roughly 430,000 distinct CDR3 sequences, roughly 15% of them detected only once. In total, the top ten clones hold approximately 12% of the sample. Interpreted using the paper, the time point label stands for: newly diagnosed GD, antithyroid drugs for less than 3 months. RNA was extracted from PBMCs in TRIzol for both TCR sequencing and RNA sequencing.

This same sample was also taken into another study, of T cells in Graves' hyperthyroidism and ophthalmopathy.

This specimen consisted of peripheral blood mononuclear cells (PBMCs), obtained at new diagnosis, from a patient treated with antithyroid drugs. The receptors come from a woman aged 25 to 39 with Graves disease. Donor details come from another sample of the same person, matched by shared clones.

This clonotype has a count of ten or more. V is TRBV6-2 or TRBV6-3 and J is TRBJ2-7; D might be TRBD1 (6 bases). The CDR3 extends over 15 amino acids. Germline CDR1 reads MNHEY; CDR2 reads SVGEGT. V was trimmed by 4 bases and J by 3 bases, leaving 16 bases between them. The CDR3 spells CASSLPGTTYYEQYF. CDR3 sequence (DNA): TGTGCCAGCAGTTTACCCGGGACAACTTACTACGAGCAGTACTTC.

The chain is built from TRBV12-3 or TRBV12-4 and TRBJ2-1; D not resolved. V lost 5 bases and J lost 10, with 12 bases in between. The CDR3 runs 12 residues. The CDR3 loop is CASSLPVEEQFF. The DNA for the CDR3 is TGTGCCAGCAGTCTGCCCGTCGAAGAGCAGTTCTTC.

This clonotype was picked up one time. The junction departs from the called germline gene at one end, perhaps through a read error. The genes are TRBV5-1 and TRBJ1-2, with D unresolved. Germline-derived CDR1 and CDR2 are SGHRS and YFSETQ. The CDR3 has 14 residues. CDR3 coding DNA: TGTGCCAGCAGCTTGGACGGCACTAACTATGGCTACACCTTC. Residues: CASSLDGTNYGYTF. Full variable domain (outside the CDR3, taken from reference TRBV5-1 and TRBJ1-2): KAGVTQTPRYLIKTRGQQVTLSCSPISGHRSVSWYQQTPGQGLQFLFEYFSETQRNKGNFPGRFSGRQFSNSRSEMNVSTLELGDSALYLCASSLDGTNYGYTFGSGTRLTVV.

There are many counts of this clonotype. J is TRBJ1-2 and V is TRBV9; TRBD1 aligns across 8 bases. J was trimmed by 8 bases and V by 4 bases; bases with no gene match: 19. Germline loops: CDR1 SGDLS, CDR2 YYNGEE. This CDR3 spans 17 amino acids. The CDR3 is CASSPTSQGASREGYTF. In DNA form, the CDR3 reads TGTGCCAGCAGCCCCACCTCCCAGGGGGCGTCGAGGGAAGGCTACACCTTC.

This clonotype turned up a few times. The chain links TRBV7-8 to TRBJ1-4; perhaps TRBD1 as D (5 bases). The CDR3 totals 17 residues. The germline V gene has CDR1 SGHVS and CDR2 FQNEAQ. V dropped 0 bases and J dropped 7 bases, with 18 bases sitting between them. CDR3 sequence reads: CASSLAATNPDIEKLFF. DNA for the CDR3: TGTGCCAGCAGCTTAGCGGCCACCAACCCGGACATTGAAAAACTGTTTTTT.

This clonotype appeared a few times. V gene TRBV9 combines with J gene TRBJ2-7; D gene unclear. The germline gives CDR1 SGDLS, CDR2 YYNGEE. V dropped 4 bases and J dropped 4 bases, with 15 bases sitting between them. The CDR3 consists of 14 residues. CDR3 residues: CASSRSGNIYEQYF. The CDR3 DNA follows: TGTGCCAGCAGCCGGTCGGGCAATATTTACGAGCAGTACTTC.

The chain employs TRBV6-5 and TRBJ2-7, with D unclear. CDR1 and CDR2 (germline): MNHEY, SVGAGI. The length of the CDR3 is 16 residues. V gave up 4 bases and J gave up 3 bases, with 19 bases separating them. CDR3 sequence reads: CASSSLTDLLDYEQYF. The CDR3 nucleotides read TGTGCCAGCAGTTCCCTAACGGACCTTTTAGACTACGAGCAGTACTTC.

This clonotype has at least ten counts. The CDR3 spells CASSLFLVGSYEQYF. In DNA form, the CDR3 reads TGTGCCAGCAGCTTATTTCTAGTCGGGTCCTACGAGCAGTACTTC. V is TRBV7-2 and J is TRBJ2-7; no reliable D call. The CDR3 contains 15 residues. The germline V gene encodes CDR1 SGHTA and CDR2 FQGNSA. V was clipped by 2 bases and J by 1 base, with 12 bases between them.

In its sample, this clonotype was seen many times. The J gene is TRBJ2-1, the V gene TRBV11-2, with 7 nucleotides matching TRBD2. CDR3 length: 14 residues. V lost 4 bases and J lost 9; bases outside the gene matches: 9. The germline CDR1 and CDR2 sequences are SGHAT and FQNNGV. The CDR3 sequence is CASSSSGNRGEQFF. DNA for the CDR3: TGTGCCAGCAGCTCGAGCGGGAACCGGGGTGAGCAGTTCTTC.

The sample holds a few counts of this clonotype. The chain links TRBV28 to TRBJ1-5, with a possible D match to TRBD1 (6 bases). With 4 bases removed from V and 1 base from J, the gap between germline ends came to 17 bases. The CDR3 covers 17 residues. CDR1 is MDHEN, CDR2 SYDVKM, per germline. Here the CDR3 reads CASSSPPRTESNQPQHF. CDR3 bases: TGTGCCAGCAGTTCTCCCCCGAGGACAGAGAGCAATCAGCCCCAGCATTTT.